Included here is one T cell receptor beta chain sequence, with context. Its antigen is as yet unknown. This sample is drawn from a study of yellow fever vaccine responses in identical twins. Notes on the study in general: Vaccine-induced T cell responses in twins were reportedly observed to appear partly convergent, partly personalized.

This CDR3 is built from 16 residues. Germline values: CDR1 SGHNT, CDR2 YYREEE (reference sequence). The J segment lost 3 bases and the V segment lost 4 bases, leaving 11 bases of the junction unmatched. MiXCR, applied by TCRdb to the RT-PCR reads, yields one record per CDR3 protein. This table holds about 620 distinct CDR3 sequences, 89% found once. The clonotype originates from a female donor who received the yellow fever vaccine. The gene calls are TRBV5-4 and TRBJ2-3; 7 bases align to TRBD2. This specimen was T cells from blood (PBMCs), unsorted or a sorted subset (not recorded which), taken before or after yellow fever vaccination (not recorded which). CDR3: CASSAGDRFGTDTQYF. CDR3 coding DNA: TGTGCCAGCAGCGCGGGAGACCGGTTTGGGACAGATACGCAGTATTTT.